The 13 T cell receptor beta chains given below trace back to one sample, sequenced in a study of blood T cell repertoires in COVID-19 (dated by TCRdb to the early 2020s). The method behind the library was the immunoSEQ multiplex PCR assay. Held by TCRdb, this immuneACCESS table contains in-frame sequences only and omits some clones. Under half of the omission traces to an unresolved V gene where checked; the cause of the rest is unknown. Recorded for this sample are about 240,000 clones; 70% to 80% of them occurred a single time. The top ten constitute 3.3% of the sample. The material sequenced was peripheral blood. The receptors here all came from an elderly woman with acute or convalescent COVID-19.

The V and J genes are TRBV19 and TRBJ1-5; TRBD1 agrees at 11 bases. This CDR3 is built from 16 residues. Germline-derived CDR1 and CDR2 are LNHDA and SQIVND (reference sequence). V shed 1 base, J shed 6 bases, and the junction held 5 bases outside the gene matches. In DNA form, the CDR3 reads TGTGCCAGTAGTATAGTACCGGGGACAGGGGGTCAGCCCCAGCATTTT. This encodes CASSIVPGTGGQPQHF.

This clone was seen more than once but under ten times. V usage is TRBV7-2 and J usage is TRBJ1-2; D call uncertain. Germline-derived CDR1 and CDR2 are SGHTA and FQGNSA. The CDR3 runs to 16 residues. Between the trimmed V and J ends, which lost 2 bases and 6 bases, there was a span of 19 bases. Here the CDR3 reads CASSLLGWAGENGYTF. DNA for the CDR3: TGTGCCAGCAGCTTATTAGGATGGGCCGGGGAGAATGGCTACACCTTC.

J is TRBJ1-3 and V is TRBV3-1 (or the pseudogene TRBV3-2); 7 nucleotides align to TRBD1. Germline-derived CDR1 and CDR2 are LGHDT and YNNKEL (reference sequence). This CDR3 contains 15 residues. V shed 5 bases, J shed 4 bases, and the junction held 8 bases outside the gene matches. The CDR3 nucleotides are TGTGCCAGCAGCTCGCGAGGGGGCGCGGGAAACACCATATATTTT. Its protein product is CASSSRGGAGNTIYF.

This clone came up once. The V gene is TRBV29-1, the J gene TRBJ2-7; a possible D gene is TRBD1 (5 bases). The germline V and J ends were trimmed by 6 bases and 1 base, with 13 bases remaining between them. The CDR3 is 13 amino acids. Germline CDR1 is SQVTM and CDR2 is ANQGSEA. DNA for the CDR3: TGCAGCGTCAGGACACCGAATTCCTACGAGCAGTACTTC. Amino acid sequence: CSVRTPNSYEQYF.

The chain couples TRBV11-3 to TRBJ2-3; D call uncertain. Germline V lookup: CDR1 SGHNT, CDR2 YENEEA. V lost 5 bases and J 1 base, leaving 7 bases between the germline ends. The length of the CDR3 is 13 residues. In nucleotides, the CDR3 is TGTGCCAGCAGCCACCGGGGCACAGATACGCAGTATTTT. It is translated as CASSHRGTDTQYF.

This chain connects TRBV28 to TRBJ1-2; a possible D gene is TRBD1 (5 bases). The length of the CDR3 is 16 residues. Germline assignment: CDR1 MDHEN and CDR2 SYDVKM. The V gene lost 4 bases and the J gene lost 8 bases, with 23 bases spanning the gap. The CDR3 is CASSSAMGVAGGGYTF. The CDR3 DNA reads TGTGCCAGCAGTTCCGCTATGGGGGTTGCGGGGGGGGGCTACACCTTC.

This clone was seen a handful of times. The chain combines TRBV7-9 with TRBJ1-2, with a possible D match to TRBD1 (5 bases). The germline V gene has CDR1 SEHNR and CDR2 FQNEAQ (reference sequence). V lost 1 base and J 5 bases, leaving 8 bases between the germline ends. CDR3 length: 13 amino acids. The CDR3 nucleotides are TGTGCCAGCAGCTTAGGCCCAGGGTATGGCTACACCTTC. Translation gives CASSLGPGYGYTF.

The V gene is TRBV6-5, the J gene TRBJ1-3, with TRBD1 matching 7 bases. V was clipped by 6 bases and J by 9 bases; unmatched bases: 14. The CDR3 consists of 15 residues. Germline-derived CDR1 and CDR2 are MNHEY and SVGAGI. DNA of the CDR3: TGTGCCAGCAGCCCCTCGGACAGGACCTGGGGCACCATATATTTT. It encodes CASSPSDRTWGTIYF.

This rearrangement joins TRBV5-1 to TRBJ2-1; 7 bases are a match to TRBD2. CDR1 is SGHRS, CDR2 YFSETQ, per germline. The length of the CDR3 is 11 residues. V shed 5 bases, J shed 13 bases, and the junction held 6 bases outside the gene matches. CDR3: CASSSLARQFF. CDR3 DNA sequence: TGCGCCAGCAGTTCACTAGCGAGACAGTTCTTC.

V gene TRBV7-9 combines with J gene TRBJ2-4, with 7 bases fitting TRBD2. The CDR3 is 13 amino acids. The germline CDR1 and CDR2 sequences are SEHNR and FQNEAQ (reference sequence). The J segment lost 13 bases and the V segment lost 6 bases, leaving 12 bases of the junction unmatched. CDR3 loop: CASRGTTSARQYF. CDR3 in DNA: TGTGCCAGCAGAGGGACTACTAGCGCAAGACAGTACTTC.

This rearrangement joins TRBV30 to TRBJ1-1; D remains unclear. The CDR3 spans 11 residues. The V end lost 5 bases, the J end lost 5 bases, and 9 bases lay between the germline ends. The germline CDR1 and CDR2 sequences are GTSNPN and SVGIG (reference sequence). The CDR3 region is CAWGERTEAFF. The CDR3 bases are TGTGCCTGGGGTGAGAGAACTGAAGCTTTCTTT.

This chain uses TRBV3-1 (or the pseudogene TRBV3-2) with TRBJ1-6, with a tentative D call TRBD1 (6 bases). CDR1 is LGHDT and CDR2 is YNNKEL in the germline V gene (reference sequence). This CDR3 has 15 residues. Trimming cost V 1 base and J 9 bases, with 13 bases left between them. For the CDR3, the DNA is TGTGCCAGCAGCCAAGGGGGCAGGGGTAGTTCACCCCTCCACTTT. It specifies CASSQGGRGSSPLHF.

This chain joins TRBV7-2 and TRBJ1-5, with TRBD1 matching 9 bases. V trimming: 1 base; J trimming: 6 bases; junction bases outside the gene matches: 4. CDR3 length equals 15 residues. The germline CDR1 and CDR2 sequences are SGHTA and FQGNSA. The CDR3 reads CASSLGGQGGQPQHF. Written as DNA, the CDR3 is TGTGCCAGCAGCTTAGGGGGACAGGGAGGTCAGCCCCAGCATTTT.